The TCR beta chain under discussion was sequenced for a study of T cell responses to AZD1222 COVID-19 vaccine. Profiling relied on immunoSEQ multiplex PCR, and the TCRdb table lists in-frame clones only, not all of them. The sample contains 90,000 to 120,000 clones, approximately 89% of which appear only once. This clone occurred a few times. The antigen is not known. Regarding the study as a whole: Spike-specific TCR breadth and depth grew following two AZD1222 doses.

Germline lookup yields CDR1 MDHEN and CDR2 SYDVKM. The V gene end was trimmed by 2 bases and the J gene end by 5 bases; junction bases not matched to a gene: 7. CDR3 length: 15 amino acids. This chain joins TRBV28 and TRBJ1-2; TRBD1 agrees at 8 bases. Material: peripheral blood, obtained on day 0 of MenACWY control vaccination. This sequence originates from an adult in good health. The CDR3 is CASSLGQGGGYGYTF. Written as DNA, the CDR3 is TGTGCCAGCAGTTTAGGACAGGGAGGAGGGTATGGCTACACCTTC.